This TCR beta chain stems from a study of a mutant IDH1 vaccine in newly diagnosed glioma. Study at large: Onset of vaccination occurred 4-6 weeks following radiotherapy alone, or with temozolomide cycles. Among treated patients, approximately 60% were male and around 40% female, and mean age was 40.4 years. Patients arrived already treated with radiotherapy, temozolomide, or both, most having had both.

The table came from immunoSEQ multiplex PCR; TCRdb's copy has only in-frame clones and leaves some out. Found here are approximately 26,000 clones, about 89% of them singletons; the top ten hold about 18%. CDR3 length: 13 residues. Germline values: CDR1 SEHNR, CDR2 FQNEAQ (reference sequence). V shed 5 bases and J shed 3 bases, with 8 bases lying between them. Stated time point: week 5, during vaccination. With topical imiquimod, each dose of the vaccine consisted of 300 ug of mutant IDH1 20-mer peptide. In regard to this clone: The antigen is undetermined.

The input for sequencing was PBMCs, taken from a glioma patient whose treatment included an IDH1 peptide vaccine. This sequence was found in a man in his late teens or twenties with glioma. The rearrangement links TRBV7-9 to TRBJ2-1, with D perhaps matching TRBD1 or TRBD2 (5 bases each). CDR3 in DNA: TGTGCCAGCAGCCGGGACCACTACAATGAGCAGTTCTTC. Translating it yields CASSRDHYNEQFF.